These T cell receptor beta chains were read from a single sample in a study of Graves' ophthalmopathy and Graves' hyperthyroidism. TCRdb redid the calling of the multiplex PCR reads with MiXCR, one entry per CDR3 protein. The sample shows some 400,000 distinct CDR3 sequences, 18% of them seen only once. The specimen was peripheral blood. The receptors were sampled from a woman younger than 30 with Graves' ophthalmopathy. Each CDR3 is given with its conserved first and last residue. A D gene is named only where the DNA matches it firmly. Not all rows give a size; the values are once, few, many and, for expanded clones, a class.

size	V	D	J	CDR3	DNA
few	TRBV5-1	TRBD2	TRBJ2-7	CASSPLAGRSYEQYF	TGCGCCAGCAGCCCCTTAGCGGGAAGGTCCTACGAGCAGTACTTC
-	TRBV20-1	-	TRBJ2-5	CSAREAADPRETQYF	TGCAGTGCTAGAGAAGCGGCAGACCCCCGGGAGACCCAGTACTTC
many	TRBV4-3	-	TRBJ2-7	CASSQNTGPSSYEQYF	TGCGCCAGCAGCCAAAATACCGGGCCAAGCTCCTACGAGCAGTACTTC
many	TRBV11-2	-	TRBJ2-7	CASSLGSGPGAYEQYF	TGTGCCAGCAGCTTAGGATCCGGGCCAGGGGCCTACGAGCAGTACTTC
many	TRBV6-2/TRBV6-3	-	TRBJ1-1	CASSYLQMNTEAFF	TGTGCCAGCAGTTACCTTCAGATGAACACTGAAGCTTTCTTT
many	TRBV6-5	-	TRBJ2-2	CASVLPDTGELFF	TGTGCCAGCGTATTGCCGGACACCGGGGAGCTGTTTTTT
many	TRBV12-5	-	TRBJ1-2	CASGFEDRYGYTF	TGTGCTAGTGGTTTTGAGGATCGGTATGGCTACACCTTC
-	TRBV1	-	TRBJ1-5	CTSSLGGAGAQPQHF	TGTACCAGCAGCCTAGGAGGGGCAGGGGCCCAGCCCCAGCATTTT
many	TRBV30	TRBD2	TRBJ2-7	CAWNPGLAGVEQYF	TGTGCCTGGAACCCGGGACTAGCGGGAGTCGAGCAGTACTTC
-	TRBV28	-	TRBJ1-1	CASSLPGLHTEAFF	TGTGCCAGCAGTCTTCCGGGACTTCACACTGAAGCTTTCTTT
many	TRBV7-8	TRBD1	TRBJ2-6	CASSRDRAGANVLTF	TGTGCCAGCAGCCGAGACAGGGCTGGGGCCAACGTCCTGACTTTC
many	TRBV27	TRBD1	TRBJ1-1	CASSLSTGEAFF	TGTGCCAGCAGTTTATCGACAGGGGAGGCTTTCTTT
many	TRBV6-2/TRBV6-3	-	TRBJ2-7	CASSQTYEQYF	TGTGCCAGCAGCCAGACCTACGAGCAGTACTTC
-	TRBV12-3/TRBV12-4	-	TRBJ1-1	CASSWTTTEAFF	TGTGCCAGCAGTTGGACAACTACTGAAGCTTTCTTT
many	TRBV4-3	TRBD1	TRBJ2-5	CASSQERTGLGETQYF	TGCGCCAGCAGCCAGGAAAGGACAGGGTTAGGAGAGACCCAGTACTTC
-	TRBV29-1	-	TRBJ1-3	CSVERLGAGNTIYF	TGCAGCGTTGAAAGATTAGGGGCTGGAAACACCATATATTTT
many	TRBV29-1	TRBD2	TRBJ2-5	CSVEREVGTQYF	TGCAGCGTTGAGCGGGAGGTGGGGACCCAGTACTTC
many	TRBV6-5	TRBD1	TRBJ1-5	CASQYTGADNQPQHF	TGTGCCAGCCAGTATACAGGGGCCGATAATCAGCCCCAGCATTTT
-	TRBV7-3	TRBD2	TRBJ2-7	CASSLEAGVGYEQYF	TGTGCCAGCAGCTTAGAGGCGGGAGTGGGCTACGAGCAGTACTTC
many	TRBV7-2	-	TRBJ1-6	CASSLAGRDSPLHF	TGTGCCAGCAGCTTAGCGGGACGAGATTCACCCCTCCACTTT
few	TRBV7-3	-	TRBJ2-7	CASSLRPDSPLDF	TGTGCCAGCAGCTTGCGACCAGACAGTCCCCTGGACTTC
-	TRBV7-2	-	TRBJ2-7	CASSLGSTSYEQYF	TGTGCCAGCAGCTTAGGGTCGACTAGCTACGAGCAGTACTTC